The 14 T cell receptor beta chains below all came from one sample that was sequenced in a study of TIL therapy for anti-PD-1-resistant metastatic lung cancer. Described time point: pre-treatment sample, taken before nivolumab and TIL therapy. The libraries were made with immunoSEQ v3. This table comes from immunoSEQ multiplex PCR, and its TCRdb copy is limited to in-frame clones, with some not included. The table lists 36,000 or so clones, over 70% of them singletons, with about 6% in the top ten. Sequencing was performed on blood, taken at baseline. The receptors derive from a person between 25 and 79 years old with non-small cell lung cancer.

V is TRBV4-3 and J is TRBJ2-1, with 10 positions matching TRBD2. CDR3 length: 15 residues. Germline values: CDR1 LGHNA, CDR2 YSLEER. Trimming took 3 bases from V and 8 from J; bases not matched to a gene: 7. Here the CDR3 DNA reads TGCGCCAGCAGCCACAGAAGCGGGGGGGCGGATGAGCAGTTCTTC. Translation gives CASSHRSGGADEQFF.

The V call is TRBV5-4, the J call TRBJ2-3; tentative D call: TRBD2 (5 bases). V lost 0 bases and J lost 5, with 13 bases in between. The CDR3 totals 15 residues. Germline V gives CDR1 SGHNT, CDR2 YYREEE (reference sequence). The CDR3 DNA reads TGTGCCAGCAGCTTGGCGGGAACTGAGGGAGATACGCAGTATTTT. Translated: CASSLAGTEGDTQYF. The whole variable domain, remainder taken from reference TRBV5-4 and TRBJ2-3, is ETGVTQSPTHLIKTRGQQVTLRCSSQSGHNTVSWYQQALGQGPQFIFQYYREEENGRGNFPPRFSGLQFPNYSSELNVNALELDDSALYLCASSLAGTEGDTQYFGPGTRLTVL.

In its sample, this clone was seen a few times. The J gene is TRBJ1-5, the V gene TRBV28; 7 bases fit TRBD1. With 5 bases clipped from V and 1 base from J, the junction kept 2 bases outside the gene matches. The length of the CDR3 is 14 residues. The germline gives CDR1 MDHEN, CDR2 SYDVKM. The CDR3 nucleotides are TGTGCCAGCAGTCTGGACAGGAGCAATCAGCCCCAGCATTTT. This encodes CASSLDRSNQPQHF. Combining the CDR3 with reference TRBV28 and TRBJ1-5 gives the whole variable domain DVKVTQSSRYLVKRTGEKVFLECVQDMDHENMFWYRQDPGLGLRLIYFSYDVKMKEKGDIPEGYSVSREKKERFSLILESASTNQTSMYLCASSLDRSNQPQHFGDGTRLSIL.

J is TRBJ2-2 and V is TRBV2; the match to TRBD1 covers 7 bases. Germline trimming cut 10 bases from V and 1 base from J; bases unmatched to any gene: 9. CDR3 length: 15 residues. Per the germline V gene, CDR1 is SNHLY and CDR2 is FYNNEI. CDR3 DNA: TGTGCCACCAAACCGGGGACAGTGAACACCGGGGAGCTGTTTTTT. This encodes CATKPGTVNTGELFF. The full variable domain, in which reference TRBV2 and TRBJ2-2 provide the parts outside the CDR3, is EPEVTQTPSHQVTQMGQEVILRCVPISNHLYFYWYRQILGQKVEFLVSFYNNEISEKSEIFDDQFSVERPDGSNFTLKIRSTKLEDSAMYFCATKPGTVNTGELFFGEGSRLTVL.

The chain has TRBV11-2 and TRBJ2-5; no firm D call. Germline values: CDR1 SGHAT, CDR2 FQNNGV. V was pared by 0 bases and J by 4 bases, with 9 bases between. The CDR3 loop spans 14 amino acids. CDR3 residues: CASSLDPGGETQYF. CDR3 in DNA: TGTGCCAGCAGCTTAGATCCCGGCGGAGAGACCCAGTACTTC.

The V call is TRBV28, the J call TRBJ1-1; a possible D gene is TRBD1 (5 bases). The CDR3 totals 12 residues. Germline values: CDR1 MDHEN, CDR2 SYDVKM. V lost 3 bases and J 11 bases, leaving 13 bases between the germline ends. The CDR3 DNA is TGTGCCAGCAGTTTTGTAGGGGCCCGCGCTTTCTTT. Translated: CASSFVGARAFF. Full variable domain (remainder filled in from reference TRBV28 and TRBJ1-1): DVKVTQSSRYLVKRTGEKVFLECVQDMDHENMFWYRQDPGLGLRLIYFSYDVKMKEKGDIPEGYSVSREKKERFSLILESASTNQTSMYLCASSFVGARAFFGQGTRLTVV.

The chain links TRBV4-3 to TRBJ2-5; 8 bases line up with TRBD2. CDR3 size: 17 residues. V gave up 0 bases and J gave up 1 base; unmatched junction bases: 7. Germline V lookup: CDR1 LGHNA, CDR2 YSLEER. CDR3 DNA sequence: TGCGCCAGCAGCCAAGAGCCTGCGGGGGGTTCCCAAGAGACCCAGTACTTC. It encodes CASSQEPAGGSQETQYF.

This clone has only a few counts. In nucleotides, the CDR3 is TGTGCCAGCAGTGGACAGAAGAGCAATCAGCCCCAGCATTTT. This translates into CASSGQKSNQPQHF. J is TRBJ1-5 and V is TRBV6-1, with D possibly TRBD1 on 5 matching bases. The CDR3 length is 14 residues. V lost 4 bases, J lost 1 base, and 8 bases lay in between. Germline values: CDR1 MNHNS, CDR2 SASEGT.

The gene calls are TRBV4-3 and TRBJ1-4; a possible D gene is TRBD1 (5 bases). V was shortened by 1 base and J by 5 bases, with 14 bases between the two germline ends. This CDR3 is built from 16 residues. Per germline, CDR1 LGHNA and CDR2 YSLEER. The CDR3, as DNA: TGCGCCAGCAGCCAAGGCCCTCCGGGACCCAATGAAAAACTGTTTTTT. As protein: CASSQGPPGPNEKLFF.

This chain connects TRBV30 to TRBJ1-6; a possible D gene is TRBD1 (5 bases). V shed 3 bases and J shed 9 bases, with 15 bases lying between them. CDR1 GTSNPN and CDR2 SVGIG come from the germline V gene (reference sequence). The length of the CDR3 is 14 residues. CDR3 bases: TGTGCCTGGAGCCTACCGGGGGAAACTTCACCCCTCCACTTT. As protein: CAWSLPGETSPLHF.

The rearrangement links TRBV5-1 to TRBJ1-6; D unclear. Trimming pared 3 bases from V and 7 bases from J, leaving 8 bases between. This CDR3 region has 13 residues. Germline CDR1 is SGHRS and CDR2 is YFSETQ. The CDR3 protein is CASSSVSNSPLHF. The CDR3 nucleotides are TGCGCCAGCAGCTCCGTCTCGAATTCACCCCTCCACTTT.

The V gene is TRBV12-5, the J gene TRBJ2-1; D remains ambiguous. Germline-derived CDR1 and CDR2 are LGHNT and FRNRAP. The length of the CDR3 is 13 residues. V lost 1 base and J 6 bases, leaving 7 bases between the germline ends. The CDR3 loop reads CASGLGTGNEQFF. As DNA, the CDR3 is TGTGCTAGTGGTTTGGGGACGGGCAATGAGCAGTTCTTC.

The V call is TRBV18, the J call TRBJ1-1; no definite D call. This CDR3 contains 15 residues. Germline V gene sequence: CDR1 KGHSH, CDR2 LQKENI. Between the trimmed V and J ends, which lost 6 bases and 1 base, there was a span of 15 bases. CDR3 amino acids: CASSPLKAGNTEAFF. The CDR3 coding sequence is TGTGCCAGCTCTCCTCTAAAGGCGGGGAACACTGAAGCTTTCTTT.

V usage is TRBV9 and J usage is TRBJ2-1; D unresolved. The V end was cut by 0 bases, the J end by 0 bases, with 7 bases between. CDR1 and CDR2 from the germline V gene are SGDLS and YYNGEE. The length of the CDR3 is 15 residues. The CDR3 bases are TGTGCCAGCAGCGTAGCGGTAAACTCCTACAATGAGCAGTTCTTC. Amino acids: CASSVAVNSYNEQFF.